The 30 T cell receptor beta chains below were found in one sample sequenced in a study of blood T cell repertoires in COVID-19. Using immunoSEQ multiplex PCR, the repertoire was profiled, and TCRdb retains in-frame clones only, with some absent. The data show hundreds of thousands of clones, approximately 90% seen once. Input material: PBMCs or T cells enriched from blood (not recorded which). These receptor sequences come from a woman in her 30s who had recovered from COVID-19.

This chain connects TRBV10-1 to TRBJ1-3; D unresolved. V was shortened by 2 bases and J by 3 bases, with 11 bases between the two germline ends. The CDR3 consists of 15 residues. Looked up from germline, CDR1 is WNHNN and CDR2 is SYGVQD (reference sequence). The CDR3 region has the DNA TGCGCCAGCAGTGAGATCGGGGTTGATGGAAACACCATATATTTT. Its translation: CASSEIGVDGNTIYF.

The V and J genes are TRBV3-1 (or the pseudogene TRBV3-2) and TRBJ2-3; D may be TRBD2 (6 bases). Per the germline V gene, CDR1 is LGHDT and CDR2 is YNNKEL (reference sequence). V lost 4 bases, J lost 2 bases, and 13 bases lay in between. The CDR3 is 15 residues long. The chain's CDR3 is CASSLWDFPTDTQYF. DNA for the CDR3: TGTGCCAGCAGCCTCTGGGACTTCCCCACAGATACGCAGTATTTT.

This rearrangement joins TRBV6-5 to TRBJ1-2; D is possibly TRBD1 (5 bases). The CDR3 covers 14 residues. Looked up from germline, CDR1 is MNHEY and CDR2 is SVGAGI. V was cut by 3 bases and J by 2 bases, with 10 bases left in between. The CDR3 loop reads CASSYDSKNYGYTF. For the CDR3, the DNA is TGTGCCAGCAGTTATGACAGCAAGAACTATGGCTACACCTTC.

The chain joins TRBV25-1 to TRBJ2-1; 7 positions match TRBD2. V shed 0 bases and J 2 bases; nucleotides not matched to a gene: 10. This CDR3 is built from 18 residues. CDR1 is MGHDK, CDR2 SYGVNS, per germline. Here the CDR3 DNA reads TGTGCCAGCAGTGAATACCGAGAGCGGGAAGGTCCCTACAATGAGCAGTTCTTC. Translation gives CASSEYREREGPYNEQFF.

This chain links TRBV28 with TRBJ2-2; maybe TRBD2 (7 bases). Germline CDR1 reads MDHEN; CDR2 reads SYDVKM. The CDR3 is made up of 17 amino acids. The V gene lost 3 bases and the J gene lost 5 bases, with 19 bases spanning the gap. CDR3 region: CASSFGGARVGTGELFF. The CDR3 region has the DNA TGTGCCAGCAGTTTTGGGGGGGCCAGGGTTGGAACCGGGGAGCTGTTTTTT. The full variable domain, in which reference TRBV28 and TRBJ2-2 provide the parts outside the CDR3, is DVKVTQSSRYLVKRTGEKVFLECVQDMDHENMFWYRQDPGLGLRLIYFSYDVKMKEKGDIPEGYSVSREKKERFSLILESASTNQTSMYLCASSFGGARVGTGELFFGEGSRLTVL.

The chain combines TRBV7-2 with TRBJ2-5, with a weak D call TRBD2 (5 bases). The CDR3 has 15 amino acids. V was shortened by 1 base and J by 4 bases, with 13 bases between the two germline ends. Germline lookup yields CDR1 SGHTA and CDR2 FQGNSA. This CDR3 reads CASSLVGLLGETQYF. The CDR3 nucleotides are TGTGCCAGCAGCTTAGTAGGGCTACTAGGAGAGACCCAGTACTTC.

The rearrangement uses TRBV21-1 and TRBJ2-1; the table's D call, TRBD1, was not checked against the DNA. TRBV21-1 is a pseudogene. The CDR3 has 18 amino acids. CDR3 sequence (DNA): TGTGCCAGCAGCAAAGCAATTTATACAGGGGCCTCCTACAATGAGCAGTTCTTC. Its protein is CASSKAIYTGASYNEQFF.

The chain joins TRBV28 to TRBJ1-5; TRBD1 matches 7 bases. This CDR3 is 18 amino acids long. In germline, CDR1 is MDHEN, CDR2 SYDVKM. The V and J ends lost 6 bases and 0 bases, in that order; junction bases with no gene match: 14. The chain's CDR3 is CASSSMMGTVYSNQPQHF. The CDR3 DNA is TGTGCCAGCAGCTCGATGATGGGGACAGTGTATAGCAATCAGCCCCAGCATTTT.

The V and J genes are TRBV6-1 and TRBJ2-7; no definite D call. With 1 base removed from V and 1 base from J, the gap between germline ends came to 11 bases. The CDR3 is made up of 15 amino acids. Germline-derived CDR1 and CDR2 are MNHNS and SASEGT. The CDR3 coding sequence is TGTGCCAGCAGTGAAGGTGAGGTAGGATCCTACGAGCAGTACTTC. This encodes CASSEGEVGSYEQYF.

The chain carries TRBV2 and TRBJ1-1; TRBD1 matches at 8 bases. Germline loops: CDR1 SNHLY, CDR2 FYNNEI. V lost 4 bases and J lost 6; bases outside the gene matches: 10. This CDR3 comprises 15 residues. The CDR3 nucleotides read TGTGCCAGCAGTGCCAGTCAGGGGGCGATGGCTGAAGCTTTCTTT. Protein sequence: CASSASQGAMAEAFF.

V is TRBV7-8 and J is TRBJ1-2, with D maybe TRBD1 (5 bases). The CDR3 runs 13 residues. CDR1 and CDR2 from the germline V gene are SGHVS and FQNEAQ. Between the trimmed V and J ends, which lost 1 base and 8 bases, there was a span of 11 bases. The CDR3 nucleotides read TGTGCCAGCAGCTTAGGTGGATCAGGGGGCTACACCTTC. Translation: CASSLGGSGGYTF.

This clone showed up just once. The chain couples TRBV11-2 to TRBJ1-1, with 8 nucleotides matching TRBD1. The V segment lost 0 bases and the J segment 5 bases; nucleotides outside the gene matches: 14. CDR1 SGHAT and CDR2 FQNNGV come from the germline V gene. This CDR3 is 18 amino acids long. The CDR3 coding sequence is TGTGCCAGCAGCTTAGAAGGGCCCGGTCGGACAGGGTATACTGAAGCTTTCTTT. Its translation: CASSLEGPGRTGYTEAFF. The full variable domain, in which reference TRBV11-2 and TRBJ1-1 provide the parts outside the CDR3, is EAGVAQSPRYKIIEKRQSVAFWCNPISGHATLYWYQQILGQGPKLLIQFQNNGVVDDSQLPKDRFSAERLKGVDSTLKIQPAKLEDSAVYLCASSLEGPGRTGYTEAFFGQGTRLTVV.

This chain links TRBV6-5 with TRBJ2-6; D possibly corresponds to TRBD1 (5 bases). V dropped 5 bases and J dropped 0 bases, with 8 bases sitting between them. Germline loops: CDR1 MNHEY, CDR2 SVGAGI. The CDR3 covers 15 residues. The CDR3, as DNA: TGTGCCAGCAGTCAGGGTGTCTCTGGGGCCAACGTCCTGACTTTC. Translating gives CASSQGVSGANVLTF.

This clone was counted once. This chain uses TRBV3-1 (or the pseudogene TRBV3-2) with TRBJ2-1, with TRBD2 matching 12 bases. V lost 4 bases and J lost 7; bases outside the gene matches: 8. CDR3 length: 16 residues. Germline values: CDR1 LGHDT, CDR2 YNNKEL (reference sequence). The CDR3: CASSLSTSGRKNEQFF. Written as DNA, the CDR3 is TGTGCCAGCAGCCTCTCGACTAGCGGGAGAAAAAATGAGCAGTTCTTC.

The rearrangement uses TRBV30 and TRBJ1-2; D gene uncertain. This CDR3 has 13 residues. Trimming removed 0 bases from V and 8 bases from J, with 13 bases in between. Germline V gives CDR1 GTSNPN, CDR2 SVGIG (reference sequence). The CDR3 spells CAWSVEHVWGYTF. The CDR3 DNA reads TGTGCCTGGAGTGTAGAGCATGTATGGGGCTACACCTTC.

CDR3 in DNA: TGTGCCAGCAGCCCGCGTCATGGGAGTGGTAATGAAAAACTGTTTTTT. This translates into CASSPRHGSGNEKLFF. V gene TRBV9 combines with J gene TRBJ1-4; D gene unclear. CDR1 is SGDLS and CDR2 is YYNGEE in the germline V gene. The germline V and J ends were trimmed by 4 bases and 4 bases, with 17 bases remaining between them. The CDR3 consists of 16 residues.

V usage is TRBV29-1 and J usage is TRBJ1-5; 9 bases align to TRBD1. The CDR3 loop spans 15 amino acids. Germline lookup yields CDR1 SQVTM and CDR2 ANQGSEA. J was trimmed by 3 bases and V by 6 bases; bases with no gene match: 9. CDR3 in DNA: TGCAGCGTCTCCCCGGGACAGGGCCTCAATCAGCCCCAGCATTTT. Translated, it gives CSVSPGQGLNQPQHF. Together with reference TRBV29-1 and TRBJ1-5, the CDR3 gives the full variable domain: SAVISQKPSRDICQRGTSLTIQCQVDSQVTMMFWYRQQPGQSLTLIATANQGSEATYESGFVIDKFPISRPNLTFSTLTVSNMSPEDSSIYLCSVSPGQGLNQPQHFGDGTRLSIL.

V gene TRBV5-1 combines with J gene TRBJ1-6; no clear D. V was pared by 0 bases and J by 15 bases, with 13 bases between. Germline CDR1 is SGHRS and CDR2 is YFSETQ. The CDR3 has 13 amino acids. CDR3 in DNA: TGCGCCAGCAGCTTGGATATTGAACAGCTCCTCCACTTT. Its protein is CASSLDIEQLLHF.

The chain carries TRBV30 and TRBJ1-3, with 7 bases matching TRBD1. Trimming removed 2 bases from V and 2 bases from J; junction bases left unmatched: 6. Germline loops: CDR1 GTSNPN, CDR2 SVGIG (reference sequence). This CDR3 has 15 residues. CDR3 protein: CAWSKTGTAGNTIYF. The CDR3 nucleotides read TGTGCCTGGAGTAAAACCGGGACAGCTGGAAACACCATATATTTT.

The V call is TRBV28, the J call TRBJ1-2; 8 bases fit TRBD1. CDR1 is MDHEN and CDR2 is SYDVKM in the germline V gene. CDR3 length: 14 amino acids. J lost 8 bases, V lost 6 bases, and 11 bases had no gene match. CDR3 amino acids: CASREPGQVAGYTF. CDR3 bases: TGTGCCAGCAGGGAGCCGGGACAGGTGGCAGGCTACACCTTC.

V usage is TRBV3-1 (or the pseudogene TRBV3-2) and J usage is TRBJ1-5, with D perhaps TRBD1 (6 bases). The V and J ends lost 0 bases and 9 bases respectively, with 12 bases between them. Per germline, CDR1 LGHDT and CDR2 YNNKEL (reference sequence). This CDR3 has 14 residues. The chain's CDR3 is CASSQEGGWGPQHF. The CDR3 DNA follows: TGTGCCAGCAGCCAAGAAGGGGGATGGGGGCCCCAGCATTTT.

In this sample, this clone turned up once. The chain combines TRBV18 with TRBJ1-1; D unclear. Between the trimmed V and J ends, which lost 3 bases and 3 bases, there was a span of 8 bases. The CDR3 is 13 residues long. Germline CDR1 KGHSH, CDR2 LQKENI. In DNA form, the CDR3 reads TGTGCCAGCTCACCGGGCGGGGACACTGAAGCTTTCTTT. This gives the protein CASSPGGDTEAFF.

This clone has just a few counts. The CDR3 is CASSLVGLGGYTF. CDR3 bases: TGTGCCAGCAGCTTAGTGGGGCTCGGTGGCTACACCTTC. The chain employs TRBV5-5 and TRBJ1-2; D might be TRBD1 (5 bases). Germline-derived CDR1 and CDR2 are SGHKS and YYEKEE (reference sequence). The V end was cut by 2 bases, the J end by 7 bases, with 12 bases between. The CDR3 totals 13 residues.

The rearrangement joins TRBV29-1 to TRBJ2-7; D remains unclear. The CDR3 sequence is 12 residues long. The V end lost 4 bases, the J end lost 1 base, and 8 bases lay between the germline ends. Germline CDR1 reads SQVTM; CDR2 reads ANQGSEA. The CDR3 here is CSVGSFSYEQYF. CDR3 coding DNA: TGCAGCGTTGGGAGTTTTTCCTACGAGCAGTACTTC.

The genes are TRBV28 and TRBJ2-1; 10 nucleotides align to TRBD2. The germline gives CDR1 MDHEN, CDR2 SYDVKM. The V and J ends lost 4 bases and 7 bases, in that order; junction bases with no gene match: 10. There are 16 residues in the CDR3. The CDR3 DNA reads TGTGCCAGCAGTTCCCTAAGCGGGAGGGCCGGTAATGAGCAGTTCTTC. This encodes CASSSLSGRAGNEQFF.

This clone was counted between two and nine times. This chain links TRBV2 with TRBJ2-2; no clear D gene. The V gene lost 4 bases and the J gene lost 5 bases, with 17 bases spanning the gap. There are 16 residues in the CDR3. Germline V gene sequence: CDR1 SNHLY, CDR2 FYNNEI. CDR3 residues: CASSGFAFVGTGELFF. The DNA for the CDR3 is TGTGCCAGCAGTGGTTTCGCTTTCGTCGGGACCGGGGAGCTGTTTTTT.

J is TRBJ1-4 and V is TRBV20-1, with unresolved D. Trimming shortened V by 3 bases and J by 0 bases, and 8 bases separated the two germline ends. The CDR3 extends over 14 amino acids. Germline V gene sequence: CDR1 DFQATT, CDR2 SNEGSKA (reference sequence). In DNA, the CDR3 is TGCAGTGCTAGTCCGGGAGCAACTAATGAAAAACTGTTTTTT. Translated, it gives CSASPGATNEKLFF.

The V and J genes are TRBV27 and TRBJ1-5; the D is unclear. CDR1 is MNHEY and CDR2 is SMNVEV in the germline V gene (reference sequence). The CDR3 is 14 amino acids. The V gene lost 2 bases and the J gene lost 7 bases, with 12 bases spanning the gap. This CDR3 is CASSLAPGVQPQHF. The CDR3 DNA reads TGTGCCAGCAGTTTAGCCCCAGGTGTCCAGCCCCAGCATTTT.

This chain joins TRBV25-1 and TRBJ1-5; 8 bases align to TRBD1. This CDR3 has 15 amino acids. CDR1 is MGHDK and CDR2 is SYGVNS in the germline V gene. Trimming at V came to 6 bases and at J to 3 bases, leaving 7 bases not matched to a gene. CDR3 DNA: TGTGCCAGCAGCCAGACAGGGGTGGACAATCAGCCCCAGCATTTT. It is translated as CASSQTGVDNQPQHF.

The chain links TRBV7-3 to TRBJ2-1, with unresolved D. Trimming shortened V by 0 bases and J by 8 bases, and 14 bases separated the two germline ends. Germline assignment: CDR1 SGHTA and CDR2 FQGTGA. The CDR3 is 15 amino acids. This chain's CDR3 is CASSLTVGPTDEQFF. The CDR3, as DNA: TGTGCCAGCAGCTTAACGGTCGGTCCTACGGATGAGCAGTTCTTC. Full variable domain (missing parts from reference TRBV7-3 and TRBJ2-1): GAGVSQTPSNKVTEKGKYVELRCDPISGHTALYWYRQSLGQGPEFLIYFQGTGAADDSGLPNDRFFAVRPEGSVSTLKIQRTERGDSAVYLCASSLTVGPTDEQFFGPGTRLTVL.